This TCR beta chain was documented in a study of immune evolution from preneoplasia to lung adenocarcinoma. General study results and limits: Top clone share appeared to fall from AAH through AIS, MIA, adenocarcinoma. Later-stage lesions seemingly showed higher T cell density and diversity than normal lung.

Between about 2014 and 2018, patients underwent resection in Japan or China. Histologic diagnosis was independently verified by two lung pathologists. On this clone itself: Its cognate antigen is unknown.

Clones were sequenced by immunoSEQ multiplex PCR, and TCRdb holds only the in-frame ones, with some missing. The sample holds some 6,000 clones, under 80% seen once. The germline V gene encodes CDR1 SGHDT and CDR2 YYEEEE. The CDR3 runs to 15 residues. J gave up 3 bases and V 3 bases, and 8 bases lay outside the gene matches. The receptor comes from a person aged 70 to 85 with lung adenocarcinoma. Material for sequencing was FFPE adjacent normal lung tissue. The chain couples TRBV5-6 to TRBJ2-7, with 8 nucleotides matching TRBD1. The CDR3 sequence is CASSSPGTGFYEQYF. CDR3 nucleotides: TGTGCCAGCAGCTCCCCCGGGACAGGTTTCTACGAGCAGTACTTC.